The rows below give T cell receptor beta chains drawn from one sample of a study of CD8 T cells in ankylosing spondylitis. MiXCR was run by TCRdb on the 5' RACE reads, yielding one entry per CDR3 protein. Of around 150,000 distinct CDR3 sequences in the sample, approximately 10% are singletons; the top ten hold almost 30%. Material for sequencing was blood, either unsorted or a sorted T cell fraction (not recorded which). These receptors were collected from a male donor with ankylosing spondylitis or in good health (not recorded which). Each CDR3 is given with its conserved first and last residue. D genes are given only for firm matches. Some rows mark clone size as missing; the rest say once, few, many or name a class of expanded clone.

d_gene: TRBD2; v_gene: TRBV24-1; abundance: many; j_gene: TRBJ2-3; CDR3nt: TGTGCCACCAGTGATCCTAGCGGGAGGAGCACAGATACGCAGTATTTT; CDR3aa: CATSDPSGRSTDTQYF
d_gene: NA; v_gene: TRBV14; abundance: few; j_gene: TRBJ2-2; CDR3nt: TGTGCCAGCAGCCAAGATCTTGCCGGGGAGCTGTTTTTT; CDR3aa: CASSQDLAGELFF
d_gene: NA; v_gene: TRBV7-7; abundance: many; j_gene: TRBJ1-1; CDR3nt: TGTGCCAGCAGCTCGAGCCCGGGTACTGAAGCTTTCTTT; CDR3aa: CASSSSPGTEAFF
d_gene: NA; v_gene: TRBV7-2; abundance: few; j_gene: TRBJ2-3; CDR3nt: TGTGCCAGCAGCTTAGGATTTTCGGATACGCAGTATTTT; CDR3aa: CASSLGFSDTQYF
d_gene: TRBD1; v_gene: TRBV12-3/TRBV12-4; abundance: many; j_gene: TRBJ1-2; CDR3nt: TGTGCCAGCAGCCTTCGACAGGGGGCGGGCGGCTACACCTTC; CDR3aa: CASSLRQGAGGYTF
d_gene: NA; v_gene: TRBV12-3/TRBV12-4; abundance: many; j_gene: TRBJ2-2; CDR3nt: TGTGCCAGCAGTTCAGGGGTGGAGGCCGGGGAGCTGTTTTTT; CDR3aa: CASSSGVEAGELFF
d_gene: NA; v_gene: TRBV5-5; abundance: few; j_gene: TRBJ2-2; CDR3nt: TGTGCCAGTTATCAGGGAGGGGGATCCACCGGGGAGCTGTTTTTT; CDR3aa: CASYQGGGSTGELFF
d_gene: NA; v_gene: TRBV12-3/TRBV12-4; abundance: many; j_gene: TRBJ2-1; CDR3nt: TGTGCCAGCAGTCGACAGCACAATGAGCAGTTCTTC; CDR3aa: CASSRQHNEQFF
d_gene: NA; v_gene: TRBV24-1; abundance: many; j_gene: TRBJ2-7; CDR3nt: TGTGCCACCAGTGATCGAAAGGCTGGAGACGGGGCCTACGAGCAGTACTTC; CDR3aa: CATSDRKAGDGAYEQYF
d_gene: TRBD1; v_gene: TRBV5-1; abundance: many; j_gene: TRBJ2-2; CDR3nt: TGCGCCAGCAGCCACCGGACAGGGGGCGCCTCCCCCGGGGAGCTGTTTTTT; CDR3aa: CASSHRTGGASPGELFF
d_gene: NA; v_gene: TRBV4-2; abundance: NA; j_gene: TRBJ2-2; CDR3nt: TGTGCCAGCAGCCAAGTTCAGCTGCGGGCGAACACCGGGGAGCTGTTTTTT; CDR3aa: CASSQVQLRANTGELFF
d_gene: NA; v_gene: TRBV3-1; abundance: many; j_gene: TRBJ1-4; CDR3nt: TGTGCCAGCAGCCAAGGTCTACTAGGCCTCTGGAGGAGGAGTGAAAAACTGTTTTTT; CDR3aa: CASSQGLLGLWRRSEKLFF
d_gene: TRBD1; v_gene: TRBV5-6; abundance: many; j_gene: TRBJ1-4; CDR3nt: TGTGCCAGCAGCATATACAGGGGTCCCCTTGCAACTAATGAAAAACTGTTTTTT; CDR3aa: CASSIYRGPLATNEKLFF
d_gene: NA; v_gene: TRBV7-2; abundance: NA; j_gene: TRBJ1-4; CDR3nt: TGTGCCAGCAGCTTGCTGACATCAACTAATGAAAAACTGTTTTTT; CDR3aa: CASSLLTSTNEKLFF
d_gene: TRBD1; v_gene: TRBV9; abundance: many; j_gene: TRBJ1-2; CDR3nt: TGTGCCAGCAGCGTAGAGGGAGTGACAGGGAGGGGTTTAGAGGCTAACTATGGCTACACCTTC; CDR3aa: CASSVEGVTGRGLEANYGYTF
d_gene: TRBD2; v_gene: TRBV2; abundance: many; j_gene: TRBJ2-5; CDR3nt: TGTGCCAGCAGTGAGTTAGGACTAGCGGACCAAGAGACCCAGTACTTC; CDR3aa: CASSELGLADQETQYF
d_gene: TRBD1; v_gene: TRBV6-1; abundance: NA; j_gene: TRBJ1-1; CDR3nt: TGTGCCAACAGTCTCGGACAGGGGGCAGGGAACACTGAAGCTTTCTTT; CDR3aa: CANSLGQGAGNTEAFF
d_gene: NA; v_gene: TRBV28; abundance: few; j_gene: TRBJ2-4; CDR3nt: TGTGCCAGCAGTTTGGGGCGGGGTGGCATTCAGTACTTC; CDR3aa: CASSLGRGGIQYF
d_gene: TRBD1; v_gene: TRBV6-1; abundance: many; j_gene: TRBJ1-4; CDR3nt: TGTGCCAGCAGTCTCCGGGACAGGGGTTTGGAAAAACTGTTTTTT; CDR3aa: CASSLRDRGLEKLFF
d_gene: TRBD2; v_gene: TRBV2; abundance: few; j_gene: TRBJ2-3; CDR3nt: TGTGCCAGCAGTGAACGGGGGACTAGCGGGAGACCAGATACGCAGTATTTT; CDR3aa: CASSERGTSGRPDTQYF
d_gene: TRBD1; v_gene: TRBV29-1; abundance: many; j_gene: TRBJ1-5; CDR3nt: TGCAGCGTCATCGGACAGGGGTTTGGTCAGCCCCAGCATTTT; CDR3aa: CSVIGQGFGQPQHF
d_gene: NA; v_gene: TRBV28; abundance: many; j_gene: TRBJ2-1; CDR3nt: TGTGCCAGCAGCCCGGGTGGGGAGAACCACAATGAGCAGTTCTTC; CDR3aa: CASSPGGENHNEQFF
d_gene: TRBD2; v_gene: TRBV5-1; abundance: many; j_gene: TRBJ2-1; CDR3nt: TGCGCCAGCAGCTTGATTGGGGGAGGGTACAATGAGCAGTTCTTC; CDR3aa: CASSLIGGGYNEQFF
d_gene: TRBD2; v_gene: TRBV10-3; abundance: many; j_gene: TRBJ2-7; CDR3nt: TGTGCCACTACTCACGCCGGGGGGACCTACGAGCAGTACTTC; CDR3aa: CATTHAGGTYEQYF
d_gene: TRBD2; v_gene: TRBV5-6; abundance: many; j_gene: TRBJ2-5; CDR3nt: TGTGCCAGCAGCCCAAGACTAGCGGGGGGTCGGCAAGAGACCCAGTACTTC; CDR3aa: CASSPRLAGGRQETQYF
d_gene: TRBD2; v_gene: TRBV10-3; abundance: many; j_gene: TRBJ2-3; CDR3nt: TGTGCCATCAGTGAAAGACTAGCGGGAGGAGGCACAGATACGCAGTATTTT; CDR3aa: CAISERLAGGGTDTQYF
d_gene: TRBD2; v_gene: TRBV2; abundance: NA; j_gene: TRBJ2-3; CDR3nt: TGTGCCAGCGTCCCAAACGGGCTAGCGGGGGACATACAAAGCACAGATACGCAGTATTTT; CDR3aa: CASVPNGLAGDIQSTDTQYF
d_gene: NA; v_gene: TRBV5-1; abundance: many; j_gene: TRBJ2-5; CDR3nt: TGCGCCAGCAGCCCAGGGTTCCGTCAAGAGACCCAGTACTTC; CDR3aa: CASSPGFRQETQYF
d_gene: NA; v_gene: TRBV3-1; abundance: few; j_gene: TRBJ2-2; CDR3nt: TGTGCCAGCAGAGGTTTCAACACCGGGGAGCTGTTTTTT; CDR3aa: CASRGFNTGELFF
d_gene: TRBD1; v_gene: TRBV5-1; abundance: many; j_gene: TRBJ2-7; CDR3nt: TGCGCCAGCAGCGCTTTACAGGGGTCGGCTTACGAGCAGTACTTC; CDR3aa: CASSALQGSAYEQYF
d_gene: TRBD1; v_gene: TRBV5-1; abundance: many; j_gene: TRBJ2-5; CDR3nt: TGCGCCAGCAGCTTCTCGACAGGGAAAGAGACCCAGTACTTC; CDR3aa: CASSFSTGKETQYF
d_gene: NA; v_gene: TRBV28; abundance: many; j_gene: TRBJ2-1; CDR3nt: TGTGCCAGCACCGCAGATCAGTCCTACAATGAGCAGTTCTTC; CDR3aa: CASTADQSYNEQFF
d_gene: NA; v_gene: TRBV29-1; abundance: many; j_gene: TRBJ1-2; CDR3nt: TGCAGCGTTGAGGGCCTATTGACAGCAAGCTATGGCTACACCTTC; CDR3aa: CSVEGLLTASYGYTF
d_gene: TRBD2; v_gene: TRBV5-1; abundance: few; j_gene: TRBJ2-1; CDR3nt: TGCGCCAGCAGCTTGGCCTCGACTAGCGCTTACGGTGAGCAGTTCTTC; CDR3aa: CASSLASTSAYGEQFF
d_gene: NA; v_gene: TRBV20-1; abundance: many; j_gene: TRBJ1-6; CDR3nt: TGCAGTGCTAGAGATTCAGGGAGCTCCTATAATTCACCCCTCCACTTT; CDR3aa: CSARDSGSSYNSPLHF
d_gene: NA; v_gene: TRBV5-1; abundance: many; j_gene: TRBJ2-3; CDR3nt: TGCGCCAGCAGCTTGCCCCCAGCTTCCGAACTTCCAGATACGCAGTATTTT; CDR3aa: CASSLPPASELPDTQYF
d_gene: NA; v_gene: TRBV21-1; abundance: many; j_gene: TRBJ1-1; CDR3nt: TGTGCCAGCAGCAAAGAAATACGGGACAGGGGAGATGGGGACACTGAAGCTTTCTTT; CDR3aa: CASSKEIRDRGDGDTEAFF